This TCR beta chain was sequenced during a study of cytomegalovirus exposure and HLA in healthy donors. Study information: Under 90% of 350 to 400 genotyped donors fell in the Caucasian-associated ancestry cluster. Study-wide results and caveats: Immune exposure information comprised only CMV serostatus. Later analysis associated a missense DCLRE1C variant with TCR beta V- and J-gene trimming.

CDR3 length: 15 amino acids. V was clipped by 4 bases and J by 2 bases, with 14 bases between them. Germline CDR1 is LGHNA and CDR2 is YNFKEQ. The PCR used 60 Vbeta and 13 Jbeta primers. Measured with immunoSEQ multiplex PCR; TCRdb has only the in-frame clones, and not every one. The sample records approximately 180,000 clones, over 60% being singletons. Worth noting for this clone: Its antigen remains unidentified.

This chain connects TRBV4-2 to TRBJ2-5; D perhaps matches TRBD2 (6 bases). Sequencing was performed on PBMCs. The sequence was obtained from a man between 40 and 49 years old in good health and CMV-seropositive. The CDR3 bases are TGTGCCAGCAGCCCGCGTCCGGCGGGACAAGAGACCCAGTACTTC. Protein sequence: CASSPRPAGQETQYF.